What follows is one TCR beta chain and its context. Its antigen is not yet known. One base away there is no much larger clone; base qualities are not given. The sample is drawn from a study of CD8 T cells in Susac syndrome (dated by TCRdb to 2018 to 2020). The study in broad terms: Repertoire sequencing was used to test whether CD8+ T cell activation and differentiation in Susac syndrome was antigen driven. What the authors observed across the whole study: The number of individuals in the TCR sequencing and HLA analysis was recognized as being relatively small.

Peripheral blood CD8+ and CD4+ T cells from healthy donors, Susac syndrome patients and multiple sclerosis patients were profiled using high-throughput TCR beta sequencing. Multiple sclerosis controls were treatment-naive patients with stable or active relapsing-remitting disease fulfilling revised McDonald criteria. Bulk CD8+ and CD4+ T cells were purified by magnetic negative isolation, whereas CD8+ TEMRA cells were enriched by FACS. Blood was drawn into EDTA tubes, processed within 24 hours, and PBMCs were isolated by density gradient centrifugation. PBMCs destined for TCR sequencing were cryopreserved in liquid nitrogen and later thawed in a 37 °C water bath. Purity of sorted or isolated CD4+, CD8+ and CD8+ TEMRA cells was at least 90%. RNA was extracted using the RNeasy kit, and roughly 0.45 to 1 microgram was reverse transcribed with random hexamers. The immunoSEQ multiplex PCR assay, covering 54 Vbeta and 13 Jbeta segments, was used to amplify TCR beta CDR3 regions. To correct PCR amplification bias, a synthetic template baseline was used for both primer optimization and computational correction. Concerning the study's data processing: Only productive sequences were kept, with reads annotated to V, D and J genes according to IMGT and analyzed in immunoSEQ Analyzer. Clonality was computed as one minus Shannon entropy normalized by log2 of the number of productive unique sequences. For each patient and control, public and private clones were evaluated within the 100 most prevalent clones. Clones were defined as Susac-specific if absent from the healthy and MS cohorts, from around 1,000 published viral clones and from other ImmuneACCESS disease sequences. TCRdb trimmed the raw reads at Q25, called clones with MiXCR and kept productive beta chains. Every distinct CDR3 protein forms one entry, paired with its most common genes and DNA. These V and J calls derive from TCRdb rather than the authors' analysis. The sample data list about 200,000 distinct CDR3 sequences, and under 97% of these were observed just once. The ten most abundant clones make up about 0.093% of the sample.

CDR1 is given as SQVTM and CDR2 as ANQGSEA, both from the germline V gene. Trimmed from V: 6 bases; trimmed from J: 8 bases; junction bases lacking a gene match: 8. The CDR3 runs 14 amino acids, cysteine and phenylalanine included. The CDR3 DNA has 42 bases and is translated from base 1. The material sequenced was CD4+ T cells from PBMCs. This sequence uses TRBV29-1 and TRBJ1-6; 9 bases in the junction line up with TRBD1. The TCR originated in a human donor with multiple sclerosis. The base sequence is TGCAGCGTAGGAGAACAGGGGGCGGATTCACCCCTCCACTTT. Its coded protein is CSVGEQGADSPLHF.